These T cell receptor beta chains were read from a single sample in a study of early T cells in non-severe SARS-CoV-2 infection. TCRdb redid the calling of the 5' RACE reads with MiXCR, one entry per CDR3 protein. The data contain roughly 70,000 distinct CDR3 sequences, roughly 18% of them singletons. The sequencing here drew on whole blood, taken at baseline. These receptors originate from an adult who was a healthcare worker with PCR-confirmed SARS-CoV-2 infection or an uninfected control (not recorded which). CDR3s include the opening cysteine and the closing phenylalanine or tryptophan. The D gene is left open where the match is weak. Some rows have no size entry. The others give once, few or many, or a class for an expanded clone.

clone size,V gene,D gene,J gene,CDR3 DNA,CDR3 protein
.,TRBV6-6,.,TRBJ1-5,TGTGCCAGCAGTCATGAGCGCAATCAGCCCCAGCATTTT,CASSHERNQPQHF
many,TRBV27,.,TRBJ1-2,TGTGCCAGCAGTTTAAGAGCAGGGAGCTATGGCTACACCTTC,CASSLRAGSYGYTF
few,TRBV10-2,TRBD1,TRBJ2-1,TGCGCCAGCAGTGACCGGTTTACAGGGGGGTCCTACAATGAGCAGTTCTTC,CASSDRFTGGSYNEQFF
.,TRBV20-1,.,TRBJ2-7,TGCAGTGCTAGAGATCCTAGTCTCGACGAGCAGTACTTC,CSARDPSLDEQYF
few,TRBV6-5,TRBD1,TRBJ1-1,TGTGCCAGCAGACCGGGACAGTGGAGGACTGAAGCTTTCTTT,CASRPGQWRTEAFF
.,TRBV7-9,TRBD1,TRBJ1-4,TGTGCCAGCAGCACTGGGACAGGAGTTAATGAAAAACTGTTTTTT,CASSTGTGVNEKLFF
.,TRBV4-3,.,TRBJ1-3,TGCGCCAGCAGCCAAGGGGCAGTTCTCTCTGGAAACACCATATATTTT,CASSQGAVLSGNTIYF
few,TRBV7-9,.,TRBJ1-1,TGTGCCAGCAGCTTACTCCCTCCCGGTAGTATGAACACTGAAGCTTTCTTT,CASSLLPPGSMNTEAFF
many,TRBV7-9,.,TRBJ1-2,TGTGCCAGCAAACGGGCAGCGGCGGGCTACACCTTC,CASKRAAAGYTF
many,TRBV20-1,.,TRBJ1-6,TGCAGTGCTAGAGACCCTTCGCGGGGTGGAAATTCACCCCTCCACTTT,CSARDPSRGGNSPLHF
.,TRBV7-2,.,TRBJ2-5,TGTGCCAGCAGCTTGATCGGGGAGACCCAGTACTTC,CASSLIGETQYF
.,TRBV12-3/TRBV12-4,.,TRBJ2-2,TGTGCCAGCAGTGGATTGACCGGGGAGCTGTTTTTT,CASSGLTGELFF
few,TRBV30,.,TRBJ2-3,TGTGCCTGGAGAAGAAGGGAGCCCCTCACAGATACGCAGTATTTT,CAWRRREPLTDTQYF
.,TRBV7-9,.,TRBJ2-2,TGTGCCAGCAGCCCCACTCTGGGGAGGACCGGGGAGCTGTTTTTT,CASSPTLGRTGELFF
.,TRBV2,.,TRBJ1-5,TGTGCCAGCAGTGATGGACAGTTCCATCAGCCCCAGCATTTT,CASSDGQFHQPQHF
few,TRBV12-3/TRBV12-4,.,TRBJ2-7,TGTGCCAGCAGCCCACCGAGTCTGGGCTACGAGCAGTACTTC,CASSPPSLGYEQYF
few,TRBV5-6,.,TRBJ2-5,TGTGCCAGCAGCATCGACCGGACCGAGACCCAGTACTTC,CASSIDRTETQYF
.,TRBV7-6,.,TRBJ2-1,TGTGCCAGCAGCGCAGAATCCCAGGGGGAGGGGGGCAATGAGCAGTTCTTC,CASSAESQGEGGNEQFF
few,TRBV29-1,.,TRBJ2-3,TGCAGCGTTGAATGGCAGAACACAGATACGCAGTATTTT,CSVEWQNTDTQYF
.,TRBV19,.,TRBJ1-1,TGTGCCAGTAGACCGGAAGGACAAGTGAACACTGAAGCTTTCTTT,CASRPEGQVNTEAFF
many,TRBV7-9,.,TRBJ2-7,TGTGCCAGCAGCCGCATGGGGGGTTACGAGCAGTACTTC,CASSRMGGYEQYF
.,TRBV7-2,.,TRBJ1-5,TGTGCCAGCAGCTTAGAGGCACGACAGCCCCAGCATTTT,CASSLEARQPQHF
few,TRBV3-1,.,TRBJ2-3,TGTGCCAGCAGCCAAGAGCGGAGGATGGGTTTTGATACGCAGTATTTT,CASSQERRMGFDTQYF
many,TRBV28,.,TRBJ2-7,TGTGCCAGTCTGGGTAGCTCCTACGAGCAGTACTTC,CASLGSSYEQYF
few,TRBV14,.,TRBJ2-5,TGTGCCAGCAGCCAATCGACTGGCCTCGGGGAGACCCAGTACTTC,CASSQSTGLGETQYF
.,TRBV6-2/TRBV6-3,TRBD2,TRBJ2-3,TGTGCCAGCAGTAAAGTTCTAGCGGGAGTTCTTTTCGGCACAGATACGCAGTATTTT,CASSKVLAGVLFGTDTQYF
many,TRBV5-1,.,TRBJ2-5,TGCGCCAGCAGCGGGGGGATAGGGTACCCCAGAGAGACCCAGTACTTC,CASSGGIGYPRETQYF
few,TRBV3-1,.,TRBJ1-4,TGTGCCAGCAGACAGGGTAGCGCAACTAATGAAAAACTGTTTTTT,CASRQGSATNEKLFF
.,TRBV7-8,.,TRBJ2-6,TGTGCCAGCAGCACACCGGGACTGGCGAGCTCTGGGGCCAACGTCCTGACTTTC,CASSTPGLASSGANVLTF
.,TRBV18,.,TRBJ2-2,TGTGCCAGCTCACCCGAGTCGAAAACCGGGGAGCTGTTTTTT,CASSPESKTGELFF
few,TRBV27,.,TRBJ1-1,TGTGCCAGCAGTTTTAACCGAGACAAGAACACTGAAGCTTTCTTT,CASSFNRDKNTEAFF
few,TRBV7-9,.,TRBJ2-7,TGTGCCAGCAGCTTAATTTCGGCTGGCAGAGCCTACGAGCAGTACTTC,CASSLISAGRAYEQYF
.,TRBV2,.,TRBJ2-4,TGTGCCAGCAGTGTAGGGGAATCCCACTCGGGGTGGAGGTACTTC,CASSVGESHSGWRYF
.,TRBV6-1,TRBD2,TRBJ2-1,TGTGCCAGCACGGACCTGGGACTAACGTTCCGAAATGAGCAGTTCTTC,CASTDLGLTFRNEQFF
.,TRBV6-5,TRBD2,TRBJ2-3,TGTGCCAGCAGTTCCCCGGGACTAGCGGGGGGCTCGGATACGCAGTATTTT,CASSSPGLAGGSDTQYF
.,TRBV7-8,.,TRBJ2-4,TGTGCCAGCAGCTTATTGGGGAACCTAGCCAAAAACATTCAGTACTTC,CASSLLGNLAKNIQYF
many,TRBV7-6,.,TRBJ2-3,TGTGCCAGCAGTTTTTATTCAGAGAACACAGATACGCAGTATTTT,CASSFYSENTDTQYF
.,TRBV3-1,.,TRBJ1-1,TGTGCCAGCACCCGAGGACTTAGCACTGAAGCTTTCTTT,CASTRGLSTEAFF
.,TRBV27,TRBD2,TRBJ2-4,TGTGCCAGCAGTTCGTCGATCGGGACTAGCGGGGGGCTGTTAGCCAAAAACATTCAGTACTTC,CASSSSIGTSGGLLAKNIQYF
few,TRBV7-2,TRBD1,TRBJ2-7,TGTGCCAGCAGCCCGTGGGACAGGGTCAGCGAGCAGTACTTC,CASSPWDRVSEQYF
.,TRBV29-1,.,TRBJ2-2,TGCAGCGTTATGGGGCTTGGGGAGCTGTTTTTT,CSVMGLGELFF
.,TRBV2,TRBD2,TRBJ2-1,TGTGCCAGCATCCACGGCGGGGGCTCCTACAATGAGCAGTTCTTC,CASIHGGGSYNEQFF
.,TRBV29-1,.,TRBJ1-1,TGCAGCGTTGAAAAGGGGCACTGGAACACTGAAGCTTTCTTT,CSVEKGHWNTEAFF
.,TRBV29-1,.,TRBJ2-7,TGCAGCGTTGATAAGGGTTACGAGCAGTACTTC,CSVDKGYEQYF
few,TRBV18,.,TRBJ2-1,TGTGCCAGCCGAGCGGACAGTTTCTACAATGAGCAGTTCTTC,CASRADSFYNEQFF
few,TRBV20-1,.,TRBJ1-1,TGCAGCAAGAAGGGGGTTGAAGCTTTCTTT,CSKKGVEAFF
few,TRBV19,TRBD1,TRBJ2-1,TGTGCCAGTAAACCGGGACAGGCGAACAATGAGCAGTTCTTC,CASKPGQANNEQFF
.,TRBV7-6,TRBD2,TRBJ2-1,TGTGCCAGCAGCGTCGGGAGGGGGTCCTACAATGAGCAGTTCTTC,CASSVGRGSYNEQFF
many,TRBV19,.,TRBJ1-5,TGTGCCAGTAGTGTCAGGCAGCCCAATCAGCCCCAGCATTTT,CASSVRQPNQPQHF
.,TRBV5-5,TRBD1,TRBJ2-7,TGTGCCAGCAGCTTGAATCGACAGGGACGTACCTACGAGCAGTACTTC,CASSLNRQGRTYEQYF
few,TRBV3-1,TRBD1,TRBJ1-5,TGTGCCAGCAGCCAAGTCCAGGGGGTTCAGCCCCAGCATTTT,CASSQVQGVQPQHF
few,TRBV5-4,.,TRBJ1-3,TGTGCCAGCAGCCGTTCACAGGGTGCTGGAAACACCATATATTTT,CASSRSQGAGNTIYF
.,TRBV6-1,.,TRBJ1-2,TGTGCCAGCAGCGGACGCATTGAACAGGGTATCTATGGCTACACCTTC,CASSGRIEQGIYGYTF
.,TRBV12-3/TRBV12-4,.,TRBJ1-3,TGTGCCAGCAGTCCCGCGGGGGCCTCTGGAAACACCATATATTTT,CASSPAGASGNTIYF